In its sample, the clone carrying this TCR beta chain was seen a few times. Its matching antigen is unknown. This entry is derived from a study of T cell repertoires in cytomegalovirus infection. Across the whole study: Carrying CMV and the relevant HLA type showed in public TCR beta signatures. Study conclusions and caveats: Cumulative public TCR beta family frequency identified carriers of CMV plus the relevant HLA. The ex vivo response showed dominance by HLA-C-restricted CMV-specific TCR beta clonotypes.

The ends lost 6 bases at V and 8 bases at J; junction bases unmatched: 6. The CDR3 runs 15 residues. Via MiXCR, TCRdb re-called the reads, giving one row per CDR3 protein. The profile shows tens of thousands of distinct CDR3 sequences, 25% to 40% of them singletons. This chain links TRBV12-3 or TRBV12-4 with TRBJ2-1; 14 nucleotides align to TRBD2. This receptor was taken from a human donor in good health (CMV status not recorded). Some clones in this sample may be carry-over from other donors' samples. The sequencing sample was made of PBMCs, sequenced either directly or after in vitro stimulation (not recorded which). The CDR3 DNA is TGTGCCAGCAGCTCCGGGACTAGCGGGGGCGATGAGCAGTTCTTC. Protein: CASSSGTSGGDEQFF.